Only a few counts were recorded for the clone carrying this T cell receptor beta chain. Its specificity is unknown. This entry comes from a study of T cell responses to AZD1222 COVID-19 vaccine. CDR3 size: 14 residues. The V gene lost 3 bases and the J gene lost 1 base, with 9 bases spanning the gap. Germline V gene data show CDR1 as MNHEY and CDR2 as SMNVEV (reference sequence). Some second doses came at about 4 weeks and others at about 12 weeks; these were pooled. Study results and caveats: Baseline serostatus was positive in only a handful of AZD1222 recipients. Recipients of two AZD1222 doses showed rising Spike-specific TCR breadth and depth. Clonal diversity was possibly underestimated, and white British individuals and females predominated among donors.

Measured with immunoSEQ multiplex PCR; TCRdb has only the in-frame clones, and not every one. The repertoire holds 100,000 to 150,000 clones, with about 91% as singletons. V and J are TRBV27 and TRBJ2-5; weak D call: TRBD2 (5 bases). The TCR comes from an adult who received the AZD1222 COVID-19 vaccine. The sample consisted of peripheral blood, taken 28 days after the second AZD1222 dose. The CDR3 nucleotides are TGTGCCAGCAGTTTCATGGGAGTCCAAGAGACCCAGTACTTC. This translates into CASSFMGVQETQYF.